The sequence of this T cell receptor (beta chain) was determined in a study of shared clonotypes between healthy human individuals. Trimming cost V 1 base and J 8 bases, with 10 bases left between them. There are 13 residues in the CDR3. In germline, CDR1 is SGHNT, CDR2 YYREEE (reference sequence). Sequencing was performed with immunoSEQ multiplex PCR; in TCRdb, only in-frame clones are kept and a portion is missing. The data contain around 1,900,000 clones, around 95% of them seen just once; the ten biggest clones take up under 2%. Terminally differentiated effector memory CD45RA+ cells were excluded by CCR7 positive selection of CD45RO-negative cells.

The genes are TRBV5-4 and TRBJ2-1, with D maybe TRBD1 (6 bases). Sample: naive CD8+ T cells from PBMCs. The sequence came from a man younger than 30 in good health. Some clones in this sample may be carry-over from other donors' samples. The CDR3 DNA sequence: TGTGCCAGCAGCTTGATTAAGGGGGATGAGCAGTTCTTC. Its protein is CASSLIKGDEQFF.